The rows below give T cell receptor beta chains drawn from one sample of a study of CD4 T cells in relation to SARS-CoV-2 and coronaviruses. These receptors have no known antigen. Profiled with immunoSEQ multiplex PCR; TCRdb holds only in-frame clones, not every one. The table shows approximately 20,000 clones, with roughly 79% occurring only once. Specimen: CD4+ T cells from PBMCs, cultured in vitro. These TCRs come from a human donor in good health. Each CDR3 is given with its conserved first and last residue. The D gene is left open where the match is weak. Some rows have no size entry. The others give once, few or many, or a class for an expanded clone.

V gene	D gene	clone size	J gene	CDR3 DNA	CDR3 protein
TRBV7-9	NA	NA	TRBJ2-7	TGTGCCAGCAGCTTAGCGGGCACATCCAACGAGCAGTACTTC	CASSLAGTSNEQYF
TRBV15	TRBD1	NA	TRBJ2-5	TGTGCCACCAGCAGAGTGCAGGGACAGGGGGAGACCCAGTACTTC	CATSRVQGQGETQYF
TRBV3-1/TRBV3-2	TRBD1	NA	TRBJ2-3	TGTGCCAGCAGCCGGGGACAGGGGGCGCGAACAGATACGCAGTATTTT	CASSRGQGARTDTQYF
TRBV24-1	TRBD1	NA	TRBJ1-2	TGTGCCACCAGTGAAACAGGGGTCAACTATGGCTACACCTTC	CATSETGVNYGYTF
TRBV2	NA	few	TRBJ1-1	TGTGCCAGCATCTCGGACGGCACCACTGAAGCTTTCTTT	CASISDGTTEAFF
TRBV5-5	TRBD1	NA	TRBJ1-3	TGTGCCAGCAGCTTGGTCACCGGGACAGGCTCTGGAAACACCATATATTTT	CASSLVTGTGSGNTIYF
TRBV6-5	TRBD1	NA	TRBJ1-2	TGTGCCAGCAGCCCACAGGGGGCGCGGGGCTACACCTTC	CASSPQGARGYTF
TRBV30	NA	NA	TRBJ2-5	TGTGCCTGGGACGAGGATGAGACCCAGTACTTC	CAWDEDETQYF
TRBV10-1	TRBD2	once	TRBJ2-3	TGCGCCAGCAGTGATCTAGCGGGAGGAGGAGATACGCAGTATTTT	CASSDLAGGGDTQYF
TRBV2	NA	few	TRBJ1-5	TGTGCCAGCAGTGTATTGGGGGGCCCGGGTCAAGGTCAGCCCCAGCATTTT	CASSVLGGPGQGQPQHF
TRBV12-3/TRBV12-4	TRBD1	NA	TRBJ2-7	TGTGCCAGCAGGAAGGGACAGGGCCACGAGCAGTACTTC	CASRKGQGHEQYF
TRBV11-2	TRBD1	medium-sized	TRBJ1-4	TGTGCCAGCAGCTTAGGACAGGGAAAACTGTTTTTT	CASSLGQGKLFF
TRBV3-1/TRBV3-2	NA	few	TRBJ1-4	TGTGCCAGCAGCCAAGGGCTAAATGAAAAACTGTTTTTT	CASSQGLNEKLFF
TRBV11-2	TRBD2	NA	TRBJ2-7	TGTGCCAGCAGCTTAGCCCCACTAGCGGGAGCCTACGAGCAGTACTTC	CASSLAPLAGAYEQYF
TRBV5-6	NA	NA	TRBJ2-5	TGTGCCAGCAGCTTGATGGTCAGGGGGGGAGAGACCCAGTACTTC	CASSLMVRGGETQYF
TRBV11-2	NA	NA	TRBJ2-7	TGTGCCAGCAGCTCCCAAGACTACGAGCAGTACTTC	CASSSQDYEQYF
TRBV11-2	NA	NA	TRBJ1-5	TGTGCCAGCAGCTTAGGCGCGGATCAGCCCCAGCATTTT	CASSLGADQPQHF
TRBV24-1	NA	NA	TRBJ2-2	TGTGCCACCAGTGTGCTAGATCCTGCCACCGGGGAGCTGTTTTTT	CATSVLDPATGELFF